These T cell receptor beta chains were read from a single sample in a study of CD8 T cells in Susac syndrome. TCRdb re-called the immunoSEQ multiplex PCR reads with MiXCR, one entry per CDR3 protein. The sample contains under 200,000 distinct CDR3 sequences, about 95% of which appear only once. Material for sequencing was CD4+ T cells from PBMCs. These receptors were taken from a human donor in good health. Each CDR3 is given with its conserved first and last residue.

J | V | CDR3
TRBJ1-1 | TRBV3-1 | CASSQTRQGGSEAFF
TRBJ1-5 | TRBV20-1 | CSARAGMLNQPQHF
TRBJ2-7 | TRBV20-1 | CSARDALNEQYF
TRBJ2-1 | TRBV28 | CASSPIGGARHSYNEQFF
TRBJ2-2 | TRBV12-5 | CASGLIWTGGTGELFF
TRBJ2-3 | TRBV2 | CASQPPYTDTQYF
TRBJ2-5 | TRBV18 | CASSPDRIGTQYF
TRBJ2-1 | TRBV7-9 | CASSLDPHGGVFDEQFF
TRBJ2-7 | TRBV5-4 | CASSSTAGACEQYF
TRBJ1-1 | TRBV29-1 | CSATAGQGVTEAFF
TRBJ2-7 | TRBV25-1 | CASRDGYEQYF
TRBJ2-2 | TRBV29-1 | CSVAGGRGNTGELFF
TRBJ2-2 | TRBV5-1 | CASSATTGLNTGELFF
TRBJ1-2 | TRBV29-1 | CSVVAGGSYGYTF
TRBJ2-5 | TRBV12-3/TRBV12-4 | CASSSSGRSETQYF
TRBJ2-1 | TRBV29-1 | CSVGTYNEQFF
TRBJ1-5 | TRBV4-3 | CASSQGEQGNQPQHF
TRBJ2-3 | TRBV12-3/TRBV12-4 | CASTRTGSTDTQYF
TRBJ1-2 | TRBV30 | CAWSVLVGYTF
TRBJ2-5 | TRBV20-1 | CSAQTSGRAGETQYF
TRBJ1-6 | TRBV29-1 | CSVSTGTGFSPLHF
TRBJ2-5 | TRBV12-3/TRBV12-4 | CASKTLETQYF
TRBJ1-1 | TRBV3-1 | CASSQGASNAEAFF
TRBJ2-1 | TRBV30 | CAWSVNAGNEQFF
TRBJ2-1 | TRBV15 | CAPSIRDRTYNEQFF
TRBJ2-2 | TRBV30 | CAWSEGSSGELFF
TRBJ2-1 | TRBV20-1 | CSARSPASGDEQFF
TRBJ2-1 | TRBV24-1 | CATSDSHRVHEQFF
TRBJ2-3 | TRBV11-2 | CASSLALAGPATDTQYF
TRBJ1-2 | TRBV9 | CASSVGRQTLDRMGPYGYTF
TRBJ2-2 | TRBV7-3 | CASSLKPMNTGELFF
TRBJ1-2 | TRBV29-1 | CSVADRVYGYTF